These 13 T cell receptor beta chains share one sample of origin, sequenced in a study of naive and memory T cell subsets. The beta constant-region primer was an equimolar mix of two oligonucleotides covering TRBC1 and TRBC2. Nested alpha and beta constant-region primers with the SP2 primer drove four PCR rounds on ligated cDNA. From the UMI-ligation and nested PCR reads, TCRdb called clonotypes with MiXCR, one entry per CDR3 protein. The data contain 95,000 to 150,000 distinct CDR3 sequences, 35% to 40% of them singletons. Material for sequencing was central memory CD4+ T cells from blood. The receptors originated from a human donor in good health.

The rearrangement joins TRBV2 to TRBJ2-1; D uncertain. This CDR3 spans 19 amino acids. V was clipped by 7 bases and J by 2 bases, with 27 bases between them. Germline CDR1 and CDR2: SNHLY and FYNNEI. The CDR3 DNA follows: TGTGCCAGCAACCCTCCTGGGTCACCTATCATTTCCCCCTACAATGAGCAGTTCTTC. This sequence encodes CASNPPGSPIISPYNEQFF.

This clonotype was picked up a small number of times. V gene TRBV29-1 combines with J gene TRBJ2-5, with 7 bases fitting TRBD1. The CDR3 sequence is 13 residues long. Germline V gene lookup returns CDR1 SQVTM and CDR2 ANQGSEA. The ends lost 3 bases at V and 8 bases at J; junction bases unmatched: 9. The CDR3 DNA follows: TGCAGCGTTGATCAGACAGGGATCGGAACCCAGTACTTC. It encodes CSVDQTGIGTQYF.

The V call is TRBV5-1, the J call TRBJ2-5, with D possibly matching TRBD1 (7 bases). Trimming took off 4 bases at V and 3 bases at J, with 28 bases between the two ends. In germline, CDR1 is SGHRS, CDR2 YFSETQ. This CDR3 region has 19 residues. CDR3 region: CASSKGGQIHQGVKETQYF. The CDR3 nucleotides are TGCGCCAGCAGCAAGGGGGGCCAGATACATCAGGGGGTTAAAGAGACCCAGTACTTC. The full variable domain, in which reference TRBV5-1 and TRBJ2-5 provide the parts outside the CDR3, is KAGVTQTPRYLIKTRGQQVTLSCSPISGHRSVSWYQQTPGQGLQFLFEYFSETQRNKGNFPGRFSGRQFSNSRSEMNVSTLELGDSALYLCASSKGGQIHQGVKETQYFGPGTRLLVL.

The rearrangement links TRBV28 to TRBJ2-3; 10 bases align to TRBD1. The CDR3 is 17 amino acids. Trimming cost V 2 bases and J 4 bases; bases outside gene matches: 9. Germline V gene sequence: CDR1 MDHEN, CDR2 SYDVKM. In DNA form, the CDR3 reads TGTGCCAGCAGTTTAACTGCGGGACAGGGGATCGCAGATACGCAGTATTTT. Its translation is CASSLTAGQGIADTQYF.

The V gene is TRBV6-1, the J gene TRBJ1-5; 8 nucleotides align to TRBD1. The CDR3 has 15 residues. Germline values: CDR1 MNHNS, CDR2 SASEGT. The junction had 8 bases not matched to a gene; V was cut back by 5 bases and J by 5 bases. CDR3 sequence reads: CASSTGGGIDQPQHF. For the CDR3, the DNA is TGTGCCAGCAGTACAGGGGGGGGCATTGATCAGCCCCAGCATTTT.

The CDR3 region is CASTVRNEAKNIQYF. The CDR3 region has the DNA TGTGCCAGCACCGTAAGGAACGAAGCCAAAAACATTCAGTACTTC. This chain links TRBV12-3 or TRBV12-4 with TRBJ2-4, with D uncertain. The CDR3 extends over 15 amino acids. V was shortened by 7 bases and J by 0 bases, with 13 bases between the two germline ends.

The sample holds a few counts of this clonotype. This chain joins TRBV6-2 or TRBV6-3 and TRBJ2-5; TRBD1 might be the D (6 bases). V dropped 4 bases and J dropped 0 bases, with 12 bases sitting between them. This CDR3 has 15 residues. Germline V lookup: CDR1 MNHEY, CDR2 SVGEGT. Here the CDR3 reads CASSSKDSYQETQYF. The CDR3, as DNA: TGTGCCAGCAGTTCAAAGGACAGCTACCAAGAGACCCAGTACTTC.

This rearrangement joins TRBV2 to TRBJ2-3, with D hard to call. This CDR3 has 14 amino acids. Germline CDR1 is SNHLY and CDR2 is FYNNEI. The V end lost 6 bases, the J end lost 0 bases, and 10 bases lay between the germline ends. In DNA, the CDR3 is TGTGCCAGCAGACACGGCCCTAGCACAGATACGCAGTATTTT. It specifies CASRHGPSTDTQYF. The complete variable domain, with remaining parts taken from reference TRBV2 and TRBJ2-3, reads EPEVTQTPSHQVTQMGQEVILRCVPISNHLYFYWYRQILGQKVEFLVSFYNNEISEKSEIFDDQFSVERPDGSNFTLKIRSTKLEDSAMYFCASRHGPSTDTQYFGPGTRLTVL.

This clonotype was seen a handful of times. The gene calls are TRBV6-6 and TRBJ2-3, with 7 bases identical to TRBD1. V gave up 6 bases and J gave up 0 bases; unmatched junction bases: 6. Germline V gene data show CDR1 as MNHNY and CDR2 as SVGAGI (reference sequence). The CDR3 is 15 residues long. DNA for the CDR3: TGTGCCAGCAGAGTAACAGGGGCCAGCACAGATACGCAGTATTTT. Amino acids: CASRVTGASTDTQYF.

The chain recombines TRBV29-1 with TRBJ2-2; D is undetermined. This CDR3 comprises 12 residues. CDR1 is SQVTM and CDR2 is ANQGSEA in the germline V gene. Trimming shortened V by 5 bases and J by 6 bases, and 10 bases separated the two germline ends. As DNA, the CDR3 is TGCAGCGTTTCAAGGGTTCCCGGGGAGCTGTTTTTT. It is translated as CSVSRVPGELFF.

The V and J genes are TRBV3-1 and TRBJ2-3; 9 bases align to TRBD2. With V trimmed by 4 bases and J by 4 bases, 6 bases remained unmatched. Germline CDR1 reads LGHDT; CDR2 reads YNNKEL (reference sequence). The CDR3 is 15 residues long. CDR3 nucleotide sequence: TGTGCCAGCAGCCTAGCGGGAGTAGCGGCAGATACGCAGTATTTT. Protein sequence: CASSLAGVAADTQYF.

J is TRBJ2-6 and V is TRBV7-2; TRBD2 might be the D (5 bases). This CDR3 comprises 22 residues. Trimming shortened V by 5 bases and J by 2 bases, and 31 bases separated the two germline ends. Germline loops: CDR1 SGHTA, CDR2 FQGNSA. CDR3 protein: CASSKRPVIRGEANAGANVLTF. Here the CDR3 DNA reads TGTGCCAGCAGCAAAAGGCCCGTAATTCGGGGAGAGGCTAATGCTGGGGCCAACGTCCTGACTTTC.

DNA for the CDR3: TGTGCCAGCAGCTTGGGGGGACTCGAAAACACTGAAGCTTTCTTT. Translation gives CASSLGGLENTEAFF. The rearrangement links TRBV5-6 to TRBJ1-1; D is perhaps TRBD1 (5 bases). V lost 0 bases to trimming and J lost 2 bases, with 11 bases between them. This CDR3 is 15 amino acids long. In germline, CDR1 is SGHDT, CDR2 YYEEEE.